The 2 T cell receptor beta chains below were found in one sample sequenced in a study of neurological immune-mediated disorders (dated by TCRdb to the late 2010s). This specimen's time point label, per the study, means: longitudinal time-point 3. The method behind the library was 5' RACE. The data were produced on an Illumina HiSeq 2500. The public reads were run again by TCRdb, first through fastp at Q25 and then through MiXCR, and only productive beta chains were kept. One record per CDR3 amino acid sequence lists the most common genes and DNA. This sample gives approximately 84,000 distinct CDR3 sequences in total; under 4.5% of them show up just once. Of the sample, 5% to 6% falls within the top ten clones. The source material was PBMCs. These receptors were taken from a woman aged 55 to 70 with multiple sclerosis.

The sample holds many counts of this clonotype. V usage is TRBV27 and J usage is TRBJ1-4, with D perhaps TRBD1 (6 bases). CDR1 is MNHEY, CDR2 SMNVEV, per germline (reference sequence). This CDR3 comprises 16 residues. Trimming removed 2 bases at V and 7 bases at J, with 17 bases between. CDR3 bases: TGTGCCAGCAGTTTAGACAGGTCCCGGTTCGGTGAAAAACTGTTTTTT. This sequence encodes CASSLDRSRFGEKLFF.

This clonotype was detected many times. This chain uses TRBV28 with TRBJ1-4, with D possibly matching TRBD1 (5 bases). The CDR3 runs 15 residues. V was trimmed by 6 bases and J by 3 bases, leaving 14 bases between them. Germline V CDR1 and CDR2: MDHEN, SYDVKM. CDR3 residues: CASRERQSANEKLFF. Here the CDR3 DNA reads TGTGCCAGCAGAGAGAGACAGTCGGCTAATGAAAAACTGTTTTTT.